Detailed here is one TCR beta chain. V lost 10 bases to trimming and J lost 2 bases; unmatched junction nucleotides: 8. The CDR3 has 15 residues. Looked up from germline, CDR1 is SGHAT and CDR2 is FQNNGV. This entry belongs to a study of blood T cell repertoires in COVID-19. The table came from immunoSEQ multiplex PCR; TCRdb's copy has only in-frame clones and leaves some out. The sample records some 200,000 clones, around 84% being singletons. Sequencing was done on a sample of peripheral blood. The receptor comes from a human donor in a cohort sampled during active COVID-19. The genes are TRBV11-2 and TRBJ2-2, with TRBD1 matching over 9 bases. The CDR3 sequence is CAIKQGALNTGELFF. CDR3 nucleotides: TGTGCCATCAAACAGGGGGCCCTTAACACCGGGGAGCTGTTTTTT.